A single sample is the source of the 21 T cell receptor beta chains below, sequenced in a study of blood T cell repertoires in COVID-19. Using immunoSEQ multiplex PCR, the repertoire was profiled, and TCRdb retains in-frame clones only, with some absent. The repertoire holds more than 300,000 clones, with about 82% as singletons. Sequencing was carried out using peripheral blood. The origin of the receptors is a woman aged 50 to 60 with acute or convalescent COVID-19.

The chain combines TRBV19 with TRBJ2-7; TRBD1 aligns across 7 bases. CDR3 length: 14 amino acids. Germline V gene sequence: CDR1 LNHDA, CDR2 SQIVND (reference sequence). Germline trimming cut 5 bases from V and 6 bases from J; bases unmatched to any gene: 10. The CDR3 loop reads CASSVGTDQIEQYF. The CDR3 nucleotides read TGTGCCAGTAGTGTTGGGACAGATCAAATCGAGCAGTACTTC.

The chain links TRBV28 to TRBJ2-7; 7 bases fit TRBD2. Germline V lookup: CDR1 MDHEN, CDR2 SYDVKM. The CDR3 is made up of 16 amino acids. The V segment lost 6 bases and the J segment 0 bases; nucleotides outside the gene matches: 11. CDR3 sequence: CASRRTPGGSSYEQYF. Written as DNA, the CDR3 is TGTGCCAGCAGACGCACCCCTGGCGGGAGCTCCTACGAGCAGTACTTC.

The chain links TRBV27 to TRBJ2-7; 8 nucleotides agree with TRBD1. Germline lookup yields CDR1 MNHEY and CDR2 SMNVEV (reference sequence). J gave up 0 bases and V 6 bases, and 7 bases lay outside the gene matches. This CDR3 contains 15 residues. The CDR3 bases are TGTGCCAGCAGACCCGGGACAGGAGCCTCCTACGAGCAGTACTTC. Protein: CASRPGTGASYEQYF.

In nucleotides, the CDR3 is TGTGCCAGCAGCCGCCAAGCGGGTACTAGCGGGGCCTACGAGCAGTACTTC. Translation gives CASSRQAGTSGAYEQYF. The chain has TRBV3-1 (or the pseudogene TRBV3-2) and TRBJ2-7, with TRBD2 matching over 10 bases. The ends lost 4 bases at V and 2 bases at J; junction bases unmatched: 11. The length of the CDR3 is 17 residues. Germline V gene lookup returns CDR1 LGHDT and CDR2 YNNKEL (reference sequence).

This clone has only one observation. The chain joins TRBV6-5 to TRBJ2-7; TRBD2 matches 12 bases. Losses at the gene ends were 6 bases for V and 2 bases for J; bases not matched to a gene: 5. CDR1 MNHEY and CDR2 SVGAGI come from the germline V gene. The CDR3 covers 15 residues. CDR3 in amino acids: CASSWTSGTAYEQYF. The DNA of the CDR3 is TGTGCCAGCAGCTGGACTAGCGGGACCGCCTACGAGCAGTACTTC.

The V call is TRBV3-1 (or the pseudogene TRBV3-2), the J call TRBJ1-4; 7 bases match TRBD1. The CDR3 covers 14 residues. V was clipped by 4 bases and J by 8 bases; unmatched bases: 7. CDR1 is LGHDT and CDR2 is YNNKEL in the germline V gene (reference sequence). CDR3 DNA: TGTGCCAGCAGCCCCGGGACAGTACGGGAAAAACTGTTTTTT. Protein: CASSPGTVREKLFF.

This clone has only a few counts. This rearrangement joins TRBV4-1 to TRBJ2-7; 7 bases agree with TRBD1. Germline CDR1 MGHRA, CDR2 YSYEKL. The CDR3 extends over 14 amino acids. Trimming removed 2 bases from V and 3 bases from J; junction bases left unmatched: 4. The DNA of the CDR3 is TGCGCCAGCAGCCAACCTAGGGACAGCTACGAGCAGTACTTC. Translation gives CASSQPRDSYEQYF.

J is TRBJ2-7 and V is TRBV28; 7 nucleotides line up with TRBD1. After removal of 8 bases from V and 2 bases from J, the junction contained 12 bases not matched to a gene. Germline-derived CDR1 and CDR2 are MDHEN and SYDVKM. The CDR3 is made up of 15 amino acids. The CDR3 DNA is TGTGCCAGCTCGAGCCGGGACAGAGGAACCTACGAGCAGTACTTC. This encodes CASSSRDRGTYEQYF.

The chain combines TRBV4-1 with TRBJ2-3, with 9 bases matching TRBD2. Germline V CDR1 and CDR2: MGHRA, YSYEKL. The CDR3 loop spans 20 amino acids. V was clipped by 0 bases and J by 4 bases; unmatched bases: 17. CDR3 region: CASSQERVSWGTSLADTQYF. The DNA of the CDR3 is TGCGCCAGCAGCCAAGAGCGGGTTTCATGGGGGACTAGCCTCGCAGATACGCAGTATTTT.

This rearrangement joins TRBV27 to TRBJ1-1, with 12 bases matching TRBD1. The V segment lost 6 bases and the J segment 6 bases; nucleotides outside the gene matches: 8. This CDR3 has 15 amino acids. Germline-derived CDR1 and CDR2 are MNHEY and SMNVEV (reference sequence). In nucleotides, the CDR3 is TGTGCCAGCAGGTCACCGGGACAGGGGGCTGCTGAAGCTTTCTTT. The encoded protein is CASRSPGQGAAEAFF.

The genes are TRBV5-1 and TRBJ1-5, with 8 bases aligning to TRBD1. V gave up 4 bases and J gave up 5 bases; unmatched junction bases: 8. The CDR3 consists of 15 residues. Germline lookup yields CDR1 SGHRS and CDR2 YFSETQ. The DNA of the CDR3 is TGCGCCAGCAGCGAGACAGGGGCGGTGGATCAGCCCCAGCATTTT. It translates to CASSETGAVDQPQHF.

In its sample, this clone was seen once. The V and J genes are TRBV27 and TRBJ2-7; TRBD1 is a possible D gene (5 bases). Trimming removed 0 bases at V and 2 bases at J, with 8 bases between. This CDR3 spans 14 amino acids. Looked up from germline, CDR1 is MNHEY and CDR2 is SMNVEV (reference sequence). The CDR3 sequence: CASSLSGLTYEQYF. Here the CDR3 DNA reads TGTGCCAGCAGTTTATCGGGGCTCACCTACGAGCAGTACTTC.

In its sample, this clone was seen a few times. The chain recombines TRBV5-1 with TRBJ2-7; D might be TRBD2 (5 bases). Germline CDR1 SGHRS, CDR2 YFSETQ. The CDR3 has 13 amino acids. Trimming shortened V by 1 base and J by 6 bases, and 11 bases separated the two germline ends. The CDR3 loop is CASSLLTRGEQYF. CDR3 in DNA: TGCGCCAGCAGCTTGTTGACCCGGGGCGAGCAGTACTTC.

The chain couples TRBV5-1 to TRBJ2-5, with TRBD1 matching 10 bases. V lost 4 bases, J lost 5 bases, and 8 bases stayed unmatched. Germline V gene data show CDR1 as SGHRS and CDR2 as YFSETQ. The CDR3 extends over 15 amino acids. CDR3 coding DNA: TGCGCCAGCAGCGGACAGACAGGGGGCTTGGAGACCCAGTACTTC. It is translated as CASSGQTGGLETQYF.

V is TRBV14 and J is TRBJ1-1, with D perhaps TRBD1 (6 bases). Between the trimmed V and J ends, which lost 1 base and 4 bases, there was a span of 13 bases. This CDR3 region has 15 residues. Germline V gene lookup returns CDR1 SGHDN and CDR2 FVKESK. CDR3 sequence (DNA): TGTGCCAGCAGCCAAGGATTGGCGGGGGCCACTGAAGCTTTCTTT. Its translation: CASSQGLAGATEAFF. Variable domain in full (rest from reference TRBV14 and TRBJ1-1): EAGVTQFPSHSVIEKGQTVTLRCDPISGHDNLYWYRRVMGKEIKFLLHFVKESKQDESGMPNNRFLAERTGGTYSTLKVQPAELEDSGVYFCASSQGLAGATEAFFGQGTRLTVV.

Concerning this clone: Other DNA sequences from this sample encode an identical CDR3 as well. The chain is built from TRBV18 and TRBJ2-7; TRBD1 matches 8 bases. Per germline, CDR1 KGHSH and CDR2 LQKENI. Trimming at V came to 6 bases and at J to 5 bases, leaving 3 bases not matched to a gene. This CDR3 contains 12 residues. The CDR3 bases are TGTGCCAGCTCCCCGGACAGGGACGAGCAGTACTTC. Its protein product is CASSPDRDEQYF.

The gene calls are TRBV29-1 and TRBJ1-2; tentative D call: TRBD1 (5 bases). The CDR3 length is 14 residues. CDR1 is SQVTM, CDR2 ANQGSEA, per germline. V gave up 1 base and J gave up 5 bases, with 14 bases separating them. The CDR3 coding sequence is TGCAGCGTTGAAGGGGGGGTGCGGACATATGGCTACACCTTC. Its protein is CSVEGGVRTYGYTF.

In this sample, this clone turned up once. The chain carries TRBV25-1 and TRBJ2-1, with 10 positions matching TRBD2. The CDR3 has 15 amino acids. Per the germline V gene, CDR1 is MGHDK and CDR2 is SYGVNS. The V gene end was trimmed by 2 bases and the J gene end by 7 bases; junction bases not matched to a gene: 5. In DNA, the CDR3 is TGTGCCAGCAGTGAAATTGCTAGCGGGAGTAATGAGCAGTTCTTC. Its protein product is CASSEIASGSNEQFF.

This chain connects TRBV2 to TRBJ2-3, with 9 bases lining up with TRBD1. Germline trimming cut 4 bases from V and 1 base from J; bases unmatched to any gene: 3. Germline lookup yields CDR1 SNHLY and CDR2 FYNNEI. CDR3 length equals 15 residues. The CDR3 loop is CASSVRTGGTDTQYF. The CDR3 DNA follows: TGTGCCAGCAGTGTCCGGACAGGGGGCACAGATACGCAGTATTTT.

V usage is TRBV19 and J usage is TRBJ1-5; D may be TRBD1 (5 bases). The CDR3 length is 13 residues. Per germline, CDR1 LNHDA and CDR2 SQIVND (reference sequence). V shed 7 bases and J shed 4 bases, with 11 bases lying between them. For the CDR3, the DNA is TGTGCCAGTAACAGGCAGAGAAATCAGCCCCAGCATTTT. Translating gives CASNRQRNQPQHF.

The chain joins TRBV27 to TRBJ1-1; 9 bases are shared with TRBD1. The CDR3 totals 14 residues. Germline V CDR1 and CDR2: MNHEY, SMNVEV (reference sequence). With V trimmed by 3 bases and J by 5 bases, 4 bases remained unmatched. CDR3 amino acids: CASSFLDRGTEAFF. CDR3 DNA: TGTGCCAGCAGTTTCTTGGACAGGGGTACTGAAGCTTTCTTT.